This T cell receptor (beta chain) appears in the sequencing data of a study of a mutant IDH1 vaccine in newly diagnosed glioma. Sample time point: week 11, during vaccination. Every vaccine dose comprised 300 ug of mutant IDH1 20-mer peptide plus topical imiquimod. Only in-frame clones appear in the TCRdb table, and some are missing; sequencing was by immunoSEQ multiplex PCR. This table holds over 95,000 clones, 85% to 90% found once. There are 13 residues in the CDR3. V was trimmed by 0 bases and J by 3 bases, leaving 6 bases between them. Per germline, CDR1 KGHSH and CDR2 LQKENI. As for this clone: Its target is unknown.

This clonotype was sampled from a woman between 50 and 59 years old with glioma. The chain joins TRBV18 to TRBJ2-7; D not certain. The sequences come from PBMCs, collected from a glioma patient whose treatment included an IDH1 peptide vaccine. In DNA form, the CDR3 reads TGTGCCAGCTCACCACCGTCTCGCTACGAGCAGTACTTC. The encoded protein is CASSPPSRYEQYF.